The sequence of this TCR beta chain was determined in a study of T cell changes during pregnancy in multiple sclerosis. TCRdb keeps only in-frame clones here, not all; method: immunoSEQ multiplex PCR. The table has about 50,000 clones, over 85% seen once. CDR1 and CDR2 (germline): KGHSH, LQKENI. The CDR3 is 16 amino acids. The V and J ends lost 0 bases and 6 bases, in that order; junction bases with no gene match: 3. The receptor's source is a female donor with multiple sclerosis, enrolled in a pregnancy study. The chain couples TRBV18 to TRBJ2-1, with 12 bases that match TRBD2. The sample consisted of CD4+ T cells from peripheral blood mononuclear cells, taken before pregnancy. The CDR3 DNA sequence: TGTGCCAGCTCACCACCGGGACTAGCGGGCTCCAATGAGCAGTTCTTC. Its protein product is CASSPPGLAGSNEQFF. The whole variable domain, filled in from reference TRBV18 and TRBJ2-1, reads NAGVMQNPRHLVRRRGQEARLRCSPMKGHSHVYWYRQLPEEGLKFMVYLQKENIIDESGMPKERFSAEFPKEGPSILRIQQVVRGDSAAYFCASSPPGLAGSNEQFFGPGTRLTVL.